Each of the 25 T cell receptor beta chains below was sequenced from the same sample in a study of OX40 agonist ivuxolimab in advanced cancers. The protocol was immunoSEQ multiplex PCR, while the TCRdb copy is restricted to in-frame clones and leaves out a portion. The table records roughly 76,000 clones, 75% to 85% of them present only once. Source: CD4+ or CD8+ T cells sorted from blood, taken in a trial of the OX40 agonist ivuxolimab. The receptors derive from an adult with an advanced solid tumor such as melanoma, head and neck, liver or kidney cancer.

The CDR3 is CASSPLRANQPQHF. DNA for the CDR3: TGTGCCAGCAGTCCCCTCAGGGCCAATCAGCCCCAGCATTTT. This chain links TRBV6-1 with TRBJ1-5; maybe TRBD1 (5 bases). Trimming stripped 5 bases from V and 3 bases from J, with 11 bases between. Germline-derived CDR1 and CDR2 are MNHNS and SASEGT. CDR3 length: 14 amino acids.

This chain links TRBV19 with TRBJ2-4; 12 nucleotides match TRBD2. CDR1 LNHDA and CDR2 SQIVND come from the germline V gene (reference sequence). V gave up 9 bases and J gave up 4 bases; unmatched junction bases: 7. The CDR3 runs to 15 residues. The DNA of the CDR3 is TGTGCCAGCTCGACTAGCGGGGGTGTGAAAAACATTCAGTACTTC. This sequence encodes CASSTSGGVKNIQYF.

A few counts support this clone. This sequence joins TRBV11-2 and TRBJ1-3; D gene unclear. Trimming pared 3 bases from V and 3 bases from J, leaving 9 bases between. The CDR3 length is 14 residues. Germline values: CDR1 SGHAT, CDR2 FQNNGV. The CDR3 sequence is CASSFTTVGNTIYF. Here the CDR3 DNA reads TGTGCCAGCAGCTTCACTACAGTTGGAAACACCATATATTTT.

The chain joins TRBV7-8 to TRBJ2-5, with D possibly matching TRBD1 (5 bases). Germline CDR1 and CDR2: SGHVS and FQNEAQ. The V gene lost 3 bases and the J gene lost 4 bases, with 12 bases spanning the gap. The CDR3 is 14 residues long. CDR3 residues: CASSFGWGIETQYF. DNA for the CDR3: TGTGCCAGCAGCTTCGGCTGGGGCATAGAGACCCAGTACTTC.

The chain carries TRBV2 and TRBJ2-3, with D hard to call. This CDR3 comprises 12 residues. V lost 2 bases to trimming and J lost 6 bases, with 6 bases between them. From germline, CDR1 is SNHLY and CDR2 FYNNEI. The DNA of the CDR3 is TGTGCCAGCAGTGAAATGGGGGATACGCAGTATTTT. This translates into CASSEMGDTQYF.

The gene calls are TRBV5-8 and TRBJ2-3, with D uncertain. Per the germline V gene, CDR1 is SGHTS and CDR2 is YDEGEE. This CDR3 comprises 15 residues. V was pared by 0 bases and J by 3 bases, with 11 bases between. The CDR3 spells CASSLAYRATDTQYF. The CDR3, as DNA: TGTGCCAGCAGCTTGGCCTATAGGGCGACAGATACGCAGTATTTT.

V usage is TRBV29-1 and J usage is TRBJ1-3; 7 positions match TRBD1. With 7 bases clipped from V and 4 bases from J, the junction kept 7 bases outside the gene matches. CDR3 length: 13 amino acids. Germline V gene sequence: CDR1 SQVTM, CDR2 ANQGSEA. CDR3: CSAIQGRGNTIYF. The DNA of the CDR3 is TGCAGCGCTATACAGGGGAGGGGAAACACCATATATTTT.

This chain uses TRBV2 with TRBJ2-2; 7 positions match TRBD1. The CDR3 runs 16 residues. Germline loops: CDR1 SNHLY, CDR2 FYNNEI. Trimming removed 4 bases from V and 0 bases from J; junction bases left unmatched: 5. The CDR3 sequence: CASSGYRGANTGELFF. The CDR3 DNA is TGTGCCAGCAGTGGGTACAGGGGCGCGAACACCGGGGAGCTGTTTTTT.

The chain joins TRBV29-1 to TRBJ1-2, with D unresolved. The V gene's germline CDR1 is SQVTM and CDR2 ANQGSEA. The CDR3 length is 13 residues. V was trimmed by 0 bases and J by 7 bases, leaving 12 bases between them. This CDR3 reads CSVEDSGAFGYTF. CDR3 in DNA: TGCAGCGTTGAAGATTCGGGTGCCTTTGGCTACACCTTC.

In its sample, this clone was seen a few times. V is TRBV19 and J is TRBJ1-6, with D maybe TRBD1 (6 bases). The CDR3 length is 16 residues. V lost 6 bases, J lost 10 bases, and 22 bases lay in between. Germline V gene lookup returns CDR1 LNHDA and CDR2 SQIVND (reference sequence). DNA of the CDR3: TGTGCCAGTAGACCGACAGGAACAGCTCAGTGGTCACCCCTCCACTTT. Translated, it gives CASRPTGTAQWSPLHF.

The gene calls are TRBV6-6 and TRBJ2-7, with a possible D match to TRBD1 (6 bases). Germline lookup yields CDR1 MNHNY and CDR2 SVGAGI (reference sequence). This CDR3 has 14 residues. V dropped 5 bases and J dropped 5 bases, with 16 bases sitting between them. The CDR3 DNA is TGTGCCAGCAGTAAAGGGGGATTTATGGACGAGCAGTACTTC. Protein: CASSKGGFMDEQYF.

This clone was observed a single time. Other nucleotide sequences from this sample produce the same CDR3. The rearrangement uses TRBV5-1 and TRBJ2-3; 7 nucleotides agree with TRBD2. The CDR3 sequence is 16 residues long. J lost 6 bases, V lost 0 bases, and 10 bases had no gene match. Germline CDR1 and CDR2: SGHRS and YFSETQ. CDR3 protein: CASSLVTGGPTDTQYF. CDR3 sequence (DNA): TGCGCCAGCAGCTTGGTGACGGGGGGACCCACGGATACGCAGTATTTT.

The V and J genes are TRBV29-1 and TRBJ1-5; 8 bases are shared with TRBD1. The ends lost 4 bases at V and 5 bases at J; junction bases unmatched: 7. Germline V gene sequence: CDR1 SQVTM, CDR2 ANQGSEA. The CDR3 loop spans 14 amino acids. In DNA, the CDR3 is TGCAGCGTTGGGGGGACAGGACAAGATCAGCCCCAGCATTTT. Translated: CSVGGTGQDQPQHF.

The gene calls are TRBV4-1 and TRBJ2-3, with D possibly being TRBD2 (5 bases). The CDR3 has 18 amino acids. Germline V CDR1 and CDR2: MGHRA, YSYEKL. V was pared by 0 bases and J by 3 bases, with 19 bases between. The CDR3 DNA follows: TGCGCCAGCAGCCAAGACTTTACTGTGGCTAGCAAGACAGATACGCAGTATTTT. It yields the protein CASSQDFTVASKTDTQYF.

The chain has TRBV2 and TRBJ1-1, with 9 positions matching TRBD1. V was clipped by 3 bases and J by 3 bases; unmatched bases: 5. The CDR3 length is 15 residues. Germline V gene sequence: CDR1 SNHLY, CDR2 FYNNEI. CDR3 DNA sequence: TGTGCCAGCAGTGATATGGGACAGGGATACACTGAAGCTTTCTTT. It encodes CASSDMGQGYTEAFF.

The chain couples TRBV2 to TRBJ2-6; D is unclear. Germline V gene sequence: CDR1 SNHLY, CDR2 FYNNEI. The CDR3 totals 10 residues. Trimming stripped 2 bases from V and 12 bases from J, with 2 bases between. The CDR3 coding sequence is TGTGCCAGCAGTGAAACCGTCCTGACTTTC. It encodes CASSETVLTF.

This clone was seen only once. The chain links TRBV6-6 to TRBJ1-5; tentatively, D is TRBD1 (6 bases). Trimming took off 6 bases at V and 7 bases at J, with 22 bases between the two ends. There are 16 residues in the CDR3. The germline V gene has CDR1 MNHNY and CDR2 SVGAGI (reference sequence). In DNA form, the CDR3 reads TGTGCCAGCAGCCGGACGGACAGACCACTGGGGCAGCCCCAGCATTTT. This gives the protein CASSRTDRPLGQPQHF.

V gene TRBV4-1 combines with J gene TRBJ1-1; D possibly corresponds to TRBD1 (5 bases). The CDR3 runs 15 residues. V was clipped by 0 bases and J by 5 bases, with 13 bases between them. Germline lookup yields CDR1 MGHRA and CDR2 YSYEKL. The CDR3 region has the DNA TGCGCCAGCAGCCAAGACCCGATTGGGGGAACTGAAGCTTTCTTT. This gives the protein CASSQDPIGGTEAFF.

The DNA for the CDR3 is TGCAGCGCTGAGCGGTTGCGGGGGGTTAGCGAGACCCAGTACTTC. Amino acids: CSAERLRGVSETQYF. This chain connects TRBV29-1 to TRBJ2-5; 8 positions agree with TRBD2. V lost 7 bases to trimming and J lost 5 bases; unmatched junction nucleotides: 15. In germline, CDR1 is SQVTM, CDR2 ANQGSEA. The CDR3 has 15 amino acids. Full variable domain (outside the CDR3, taken from reference TRBV29-1 and TRBJ2-5): SAVISQKPSRDICQRGTSLTIQCQVDSQVTMMFWYRQQPGQSLTLIATANQGSEATYESGFVIDKFPISRPNLTFSTLTVSNMSPEDSSIYLCSAERLRGVSETQYFGPGTRLLVL.

The V call is TRBV19, the J call TRBJ2-3; TRBD2 matches 12 bases. V was clipped by 3 bases and J by 5 bases; unmatched bases: 9. The CDR3 is 17 amino acids. CDR1 is LNHDA, CDR2 SQIVND, per germline (reference sequence). The CDR3 loop is CASSMGASGGAVDTQYF. The CDR3, as DNA: TGTGCCAGTAGTATGGGAGCTAGCGGGGGGGCCGTAGATACGCAGTATTTT.

The chain carries TRBV2 and TRBJ2-1, with 12 nucleotides matching TRBD2. The length of the CDR3 is 15 residues. Germline trimming cut 8 bases from V and 6 bases from J; bases unmatched to any gene: 8. The germline gives CDR1 SNHLY, CDR2 FYNNEI. The CDR3 protein is CASLVGTSGSNEQFF. The DNA of the CDR3 is TGTGCCAGCCTTGTGGGGACTAGCGGGTCCAATGAGCAGTTCTTC. Full variable domain (remainder filled in from reference TRBV2 and TRBJ2-1): EPEVTQTPSHQVTQMGQEVILRCVPISNHLYFYWYRQILGQKVEFLVSFYNNEISEKSEIFDDQFSVERPDGSNFTLKIRSTKLEDSAMYFCASLVGTSGSNEQFFGPGTRLTVL.

The gene calls are TRBV7-9 and TRBJ2-6, with D uncertain. This CDR3 is 15 amino acids long. V dropped 4 bases and J dropped 0 bases, with 7 bases sitting between them. Germline V gene lookup returns CDR1 SEHNR and CDR2 FQNEAQ (reference sequence). In DNA form, the CDR3 reads TGTGCCAGCAGCTACGAAAGCTCTGGGGCCAACGTCCTGACTTTC. It specifies CASSYESSGANVLTF.

This chain links TRBV5-6 with TRBJ2-5, with TRBD2 as a possible D gene (6 bases). Germline lookup yields CDR1 SGHDT and CDR2 YYEEEE. Trimming pared 1 base from V and 4 bases from J, leaving 8 bases between. The CDR3 sequence is 13 residues long. CDR3 nucleotides: TGTGCCAGCAGCTTGTGGAGGGGAGAGACCCAGTACTTC. This codes for CASSLWRGETQYF.

Concerning this clone: Other DNA sequences in this sample translate to the same CDR3. The chain recombines TRBV10-3 with TRBJ2-2; D possibly matches TRBD1 or TRBD2 (5 bases each). V was shortened by 0 bases and J by 2 bases, with 10 bases between the two germline ends. This CDR3 has 16 amino acids. Germline V gene data show CDR1 as ENHRY and CDR2 as SYGVKD. The CDR3 loop reads CAISESRGLNTGELFF. The CDR3 DNA sequence: TGTGCCATCAGTGAGTCCCGGGGCTTAAACACCGGGGAGCTGTTTTTT.

The chain links TRBV6-1 to TRBJ2-3; the match to TRBD2 covers 13 bases. Trimming took 4 bases from V and 3 from J; bases not matched to a gene: 4. Germline V gene data show CDR1 as MNHNS and CDR2 as SASEGT. There are 16 residues in the CDR3. The CDR3 coding sequence is TGTGCCAGCAGTGTGGGACTAGCGGGGATGACAGATACGCAGTATTTT. Translated, it gives CASSVGLAGMTDTQYF.